The sequence of this TCR beta chain was determined in a study of monozygotic twins with inflammatory bowel disease (dated by TCRdb to the late 2010s). General notes on the study: The complete study included approximately 28 monozygotic twin pairs: 19 IBD-discordant Danish pairs and nine German pairs, of which four were IBD-concordant and five were IBD-discordant. Disease-associated traits were sought mainly through comparisons between IBD patients and their genetically identical healthy co-twins within discordant pairs. Each individual had, on average, about 151 000 unique TCRalpha sequences and 181 000 unique TCRbeta sequences available for analysis.

An approximately 2.5 ml peripheral blood sample was drawn into PAXgene tubes per donor and stored at -80°C. Without T cell sorting, total RNA was isolated from whole blood using the PAXgene blood miRNA kit on an automated QIAcube. Peripheral blood from monozygotic twin pairs who were concordant or discordant for inflammatory bowel disease underwent deep TCRalpha and TCRbeta repertoire profiling using unique molecular barcoding. Smoking habits were recorded for all twin pairs, with individuals classified as current, former or never smokers. Findings and caveats that apply to the study as a whole: Because patients received different immunosuppressive treatments, the repertoires may have picked up extra background noise and variability between individuals. The results gave no support for a single strong signal or clonotype linked to IBD. TCRbeta repertoire diversity, by inverse Simpson index, was decreased in IBD patients compared with their healthy co-twins. The analysis was unable to tell apart different T cell subtypes. Concordant and discordant twins showed no difference in repertoire similarity, possibly because of limited statistical power. Compared with healthy twins, IBD patients had fewer clonotypes in common with other individuals, a difference most pronounced in patients showing signs of disease activity.

Receptor libraries were prepared by 5' RACE. Preparation of each TCR library used approximately 3,500 ng of total RNA. cDNA was synthesized with SMARTScribe reverse transcriptase in eight separate reactions per sample. During cDNA synthesis, template switching introduced unique molecular identifiers that contained a 6-nucleotide sample barcode. Amplification of TCRalpha and TCRbeta cDNA involved two nested PCRs of 16 and 9 cycles, and each PCR was followed by bead purification. Before amplification, cDNA was treated with uracil DNA-glycosylase and purified using the QIAquick PCR purification kit. The second PCR added Illumina TruSeq-compatible adapters along with sample-specific barcodes. TapeStation and Qubit were used to check library quality and concentration, and roughly 5.5 ng of each library was pooled. Sequencing of the pooled libraries was done on an Illumina HiSeq2500 single-index Rapid Run using custom sequencing primers and 2 x 100 bp reads. The authors' analysis ran thus. MiGEC version 1.2.6 was used for UMI-based consensus assembly to correct PCR and sequencing errors. MiXCR version 2.1.1 was used to carry out V(D)J alignment, clonotype assembly and CDR3 extraction. Gene usage, clonotype sharing and MAIT/NKT TCR abundance were normalised by analysing the top 1000, 10 000 and 20 000 clonotypes per sample. After downsampling to 27 000 UMIs, diversity was calculated as the inverse Simpson index using the vegan R package. Paired Mann-Whitney U tests were applied to discordant twin pairs, with Benjamini-Hochberg correction for multiple testing. TCRdb reprocessed the reads, reporting each CDR3 protein sequence once and no DNA. These V and J calls derive from TCRdb rather than the authors' analysis. This sample's table contains over 200,000 distinct CDR3 sequences. Approximately 1.5% of the sample is held by the ten biggest clonotypes.

Turning to this clonotype: The clone's antigen remains unknown.

Sequences KGHSH (CDR1) and LQKENI (CDR2) are obtained from the germline V gene. The CDR3 goes from the cysteine to the phenylalanine over 16 residues. The DNA sequence is not available. The sample consisted of blood. The sequence was obtained from a human donor with ulcerative colitis or Crohn's disease, or a healthy co-twin of an affected twin (not recorded which). This sequence uses TRBV18 and TRBJ1-6. The CDR3 region has the sequence CASSPSATTINSPLHF.